This T cell receptor (beta chain) was recovered during a study of early T cells in non-severe SARS-CoV-2 infection. Study at large: Investigators sequenced bulk RNA drawn from unsorted whole blood, and chains remained unpaired. Study-level results: Matches to VDJdb favored anti-spike CD8 responses and missed private and CD4 specificities.

In the library, individual cDNA molecules carried attached unique molecular identifiers. TCRdb independently ran MiXCR on the 5' RACE reads; one entry per CDR3 protein. Of roughly 70,000 distinct CDR3 sequences in the sample, approximately 13% were seen once. With respect to this clonotype: The antigen is undetermined.

The CDR3 loop spans 14 amino acids. Trimming shortened V by 8 bases and J by 3 bases, and 16 bases separated the two germline ends. Germline assignment: CDR1 MNHEY and CDR2 SVGEGT. Sequencing was carried out using whole blood. This TCR was sampled from an adult who was a healthcare worker with PCR-confirmed SARS-CoV-2 infection or an uninfected control (not recorded which). The genes are TRBV6-2 or TRBV6-3 and TRBJ2-5; TRBD1 or TRBD2 may be the D gene (5 bases each). Written as DNA, the CDR3 is TGTGCCAGCGGGGCCGGGCCGGGGAAAGAGACCCAGTACTTC. Its protein is CASGAGPGKETQYF.